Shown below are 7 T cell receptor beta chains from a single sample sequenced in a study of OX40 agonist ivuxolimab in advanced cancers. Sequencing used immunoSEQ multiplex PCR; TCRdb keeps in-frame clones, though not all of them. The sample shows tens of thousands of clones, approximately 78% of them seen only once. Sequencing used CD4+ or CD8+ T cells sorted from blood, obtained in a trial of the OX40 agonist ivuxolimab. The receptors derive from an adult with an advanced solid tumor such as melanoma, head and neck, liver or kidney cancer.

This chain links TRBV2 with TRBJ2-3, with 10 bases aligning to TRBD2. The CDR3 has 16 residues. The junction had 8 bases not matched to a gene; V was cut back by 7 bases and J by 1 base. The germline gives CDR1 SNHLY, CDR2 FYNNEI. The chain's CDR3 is CASTGLGLAGTDTQYF. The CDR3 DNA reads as TGTGCCAGCACCGGGCTAGGACTAGCGGGCACAGATACGCAGTATTTT.

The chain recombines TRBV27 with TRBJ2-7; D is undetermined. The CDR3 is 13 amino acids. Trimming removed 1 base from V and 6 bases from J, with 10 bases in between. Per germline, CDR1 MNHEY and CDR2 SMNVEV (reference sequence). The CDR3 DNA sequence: TGTGCCAGCAGTTTATTCCCCCCTCTCGAGCAGTACTTC. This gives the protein CASSLFPPLEQYF.

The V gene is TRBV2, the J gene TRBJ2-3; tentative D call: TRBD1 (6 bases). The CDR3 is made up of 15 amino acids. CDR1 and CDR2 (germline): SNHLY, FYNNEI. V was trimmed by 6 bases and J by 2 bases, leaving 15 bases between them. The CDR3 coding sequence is TGTGCCAGCAGCGAGGACAGAAGTTCCACAGATACGCAGTATTTT. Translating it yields CASSEDRSSTDTQYF.

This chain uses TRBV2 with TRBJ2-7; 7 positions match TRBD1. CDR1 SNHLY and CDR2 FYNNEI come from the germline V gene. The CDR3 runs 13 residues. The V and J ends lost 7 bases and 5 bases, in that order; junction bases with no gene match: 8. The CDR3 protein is CASTWGQPNEQYF. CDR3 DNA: TGTGCCAGCACCTGGGGACAGCCCAACGAGCAGTACTTC. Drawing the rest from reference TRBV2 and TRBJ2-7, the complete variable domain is EPEVTQTPSHQVTQMGQEVILRCVPISNHLYFYWYRQILGQKVEFLVSFYNNEISEKSEIFDDQFSVERPDGSNFTLKIRSTKLEDSAMYFCASTWGQPNEQYFGPGTRLTVT.

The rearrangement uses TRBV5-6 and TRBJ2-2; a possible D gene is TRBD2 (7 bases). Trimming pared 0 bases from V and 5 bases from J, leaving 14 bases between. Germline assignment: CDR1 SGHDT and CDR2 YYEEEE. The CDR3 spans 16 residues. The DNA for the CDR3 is TGTGCCAGCAGCTTGGCCTACGGGGGGCAGACCGGGGAGCTGTTTTTT. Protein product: CASSLAYGGQTGELFF.

The CDR3 protein is CASSGQANYDGYTF. DNA of the CDR3: TGTGCCAGCAGCGGACAGGCCAACTATGATGGCTACACCTTC. J is TRBJ1-2 and V is TRBV6-5, with 7 nucleotides matching TRBD1. The ends lost 6 bases at V and 6 bases at J; junction bases unmatched: 10. Germline V gene lookup returns CDR1 MNHEY and CDR2 SVGAGI. CDR3 size: 14 residues.

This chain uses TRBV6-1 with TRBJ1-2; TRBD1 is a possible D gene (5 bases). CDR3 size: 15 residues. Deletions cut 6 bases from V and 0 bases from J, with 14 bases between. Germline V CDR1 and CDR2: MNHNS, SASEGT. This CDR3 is CASRPPGLSNYGYTF. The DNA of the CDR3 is TGTGCCAGCAGACCTCCAGGGCTCTCTAACTATGGCTACACCTTC.